A single T cell receptor beta chain is shown here with its context. What it binds is unknown. Generated by immunoSEQ multiplex PCR, the TCRdb table keeps only in-frame clones and is missing some. Counted here are about 12,000 clones, under 85% occurring once; the ten biggest clones make up around 1.6%. Each patient relapsed following autologous stem cell transplantation, and prior brentuximab vedotin exposure differed. Starting with thawed PBMCs, CD4+ T cells were purified by magnetic negative selection. When best responses were assessed, they were complete response, partial response or progressive disease. The source of the sample is a study of PD-1 blockade in classical Hodgkin lymphoma. Study overall: Treatment was intravenous nivolumab, 3 mg/kg every 2 weeks, until progression.

This CDR3 region has 16 residues. V shed 0 bases and J shed 1 base, with 12 bases lying between them. The germline V gene encodes CDR1 SGHNT and CDR2 YYREEE (reference sequence). Regarding the study as a whole: Repertoire differences have undefined causes, possibly disease activity or prior therapy. Relapsed/refractory patients reportedly had lower baseline diversity than newly diagnosed patients.

The sample here was CD4+ T cells from blood, taken at baseline. The chain recombines TRBV5-4 with TRBJ2-3; possibly TRBD1 for D (6 bases). The TCR sequence derives from a human donor with classical Hodgkin lymphoma. CDR3 in DNA: TGTGCCAGCAGCTTGGGGGGGACAAAGGGCACAGATACGCAGTATTTT. This gives the protein CASSLGGTKGTDTQYF.